The 20 T cell receptor beta chains below all came from one sample that was sequenced in a study of blood T cell repertoires in COVID-19. TCRdb's table, derived via immunoSEQ multiplex PCR, lists solely in-frame clones and lacks some. The sample lists 150,000 to 190,000 clones, around 74% seen once, with about 4% in the top ten. Sequencing used peripheral blood. The origin of the receptors is a woman of 80 years or more with acute or convalescent COVID-19.

This chain uses TRBV2 with TRBJ1-5; 7 bases are a match to TRBD1. J gave up 0 bases and V 3 bases, and 2 bases lay outside the gene matches. Germline V gene data show CDR1 as SNHLY and CDR2 as FYNNEI. The CDR3 sequence is 15 residues long. The CDR3 DNA follows: TGTGCCAGCAGTGACTGGGACAGTAGCAATCAGCCCCAGCATTTT. Translated: CASSDWDSSNQPQHF.

The chain couples TRBV19 to TRBJ1-5, with TRBD1 as a possible D gene (5 bases). Trimming removed 10 bases at V and 1 base at J, with 17 bases between. Looked up from germline, CDR1 is LNHDA and CDR2 is SQIVND (reference sequence). CDR3 length: 15 residues. The CDR3 protein is CANAVIGGSNQPQHF. CDR3 in DNA: TGTGCCAATGCGGTCATTGGGGGGAGCAATCAGCCCCAGCATTTT.

The chain employs TRBV5-5 and TRBJ1-1; 9 nucleotides line up with TRBD1. The CDR3 length is 12 residues. The germline V gene encodes CDR1 SGHKS and CDR2 YYEKEE (reference sequence). V lost 4 bases, J lost 10 bases, and 5 bases stayed unmatched. In nucleotides, the CDR3 is TGTGCCAGCAGCCGGACAGGGGATGGAGCTTTCTTT. Protein sequence: CASSRTGDGAFF.

The chain links TRBV7-3 to TRBJ2-5; 7 nucleotides match TRBD1. Trimming cost V 5 bases and J 2 bases; bases outside gene matches: 5. This CDR3 region has 14 residues. Looked up from germline, CDR1 is SGHTA and CDR2 is FQGTGA. The CDR3 sequence: CASSLGDSQETQYF. CDR3 DNA sequence: TGTGCCAGCAGCCTGGGGGACAGTCAAGAGACCCAGTACTTC.

The chain is built from TRBV19 and TRBJ1-6, with D maybe TRBD1 (6 bases). CDR3 length equals 15 residues. V dropped 3 bases and J dropped 5 bases, with 11 bases sitting between them. In germline, CDR1 is LNHDA, CDR2 SQIVND (reference sequence). The CDR3 DNA follows: TGTGCCAGTAGTATTAAGGGGGTTAATAATTCACCCCTCCACTTT. It encodes CASSIKGVNNSPLHF.

In nucleotides, the CDR3 is TGTGCCAGCAGCTTAGGAGGGTCGAGGGGGCAAGGCTACACCTTC. Translating gives CASSLGGSRGQGYTF. The chain combines TRBV7-9 with TRBJ1-2; 7 bases are a match to TRBD1. The CDR3 sequence is 15 residues long. Germline loops: CDR1 SEHNR, CDR2 FQNEAQ (reference sequence). The V segment lost 1 base and the J segment 8 bases; nucleotides outside the gene matches: 10.

This chain links TRBV18 with TRBJ1-1; D gene uncertain. V was cut by 1 base and J by 5 bases, with 8 bases left in between. CDR1 is KGHSH and CDR2 is LQKENI in the germline V gene. CDR3 length: 13 residues. The CDR3 DNA reads as TGTGCCAGCTCACCACGAAGAGATACTGAAGCTTTCTTT. Protein: CASSPRRDTEAFF. Drawing the rest from reference TRBV18 and TRBJ1-1, the complete variable domain is NAGVMQNPRHLVRRRGQEARLRCSPMKGHSHVYWYRQLPEEGLKFMVYLQKENIIDESGMPKERFSAEFPKEGPSILRIQQVVRGDSAAYFCASSPRRDTEAFFGQGTRLTVV.

The chain recombines TRBV6-5 with TRBJ2-2; 15 bases line up with TRBD2. This CDR3 contains 16 residues. Germline CDR1 MNHEY, CDR2 SVGAGI. The ends lost 4 bases at V and 7 bases at J; junction bases unmatched: 4. The CDR3 DNA follows: TGTGCCAGCAGTTTTGGGACTAGCGGGGGGATCGGGGAGCTGTTTTTT. The encoded protein is CASSFGTSGGIGELFF.

The V gene is TRBV18, the J gene TRBJ1-3; 8 positions agree with TRBD1. The CDR3 is made up of 13 amino acids. Germline CDR1 and CDR2: KGHSH and LQKENI. V lost 3 bases to trimming and J lost 15 bases; unmatched junction nucleotides: 10. This CDR3 is CASSPAKDREAYF. CDR3 bases: TGTGCCAGCTCACCTGCGAAGGACAGGGAAGCATATTTT.

This clone was picked up a small number of times. The V gene is TRBV18, the J gene TRBJ1-1, with 10 bases aligning to TRBD1. CDR3 length equals 13 residues. V lost 5 bases to trimming and J lost 7 bases; unmatched junction nucleotides: 4. CDR1 is KGHSH and CDR2 is LQKENI in the germline V gene. The CDR3 bases are TGTGCCAGCTCAGGGACAGGGGATGGTGAAGCTTTCTTT. It codes for CASSGTGDGEAFF.

This clone has just one count. V gene TRBV5-8 combines with J gene TRBJ1-2; 9 bases match TRBD1. Trimming removed 0 bases from V and 4 bases from J; junction bases left unmatched: 7. The CDR3 loop spans 16 amino acids. Germline V gene sequence: CDR1 SGHTS, CDR2 YDEGEE. CDR3 amino acids: CASSLVSTGGSYGYTF. CDR3 DNA: TGTGCCAGCAGCTTGGTATCAACAGGGGGCTCCTATGGCTACACCTTC.

V gene TRBV19 combines with J gene TRBJ1-2, with TRBD1 matching 10 bases. The CDR3 consists of 17 residues. Germline CDR1 reads LNHDA; CDR2 reads SQIVND (reference sequence). V lost 4 bases to trimming and J lost 6 bases; unmatched junction nucleotides: 14. This CDR3 reads CASSTQTGGFGADGYTF. The CDR3 coding sequence is TGTGCCAGTAGTACTCAGACAGGGGGCTTCGGTGCTGATGGCTACACCTTC.

This chain links TRBV19 with TRBJ2-1; perhaps TRBD2 as D (5 bases). Germline CDR1 LNHDA, CDR2 SQIVND (reference sequence). This CDR3 spans 12 amino acids. V lost 4 bases and J 8 bases, leaving 9 bases between the germline ends. CDR3 DNA: TGTGCCAGTAGTACCTCGGGGTATGAGCAGTTCTTC. Protein sequence: CASSTSGYEQFF.

This clone has more than one count but fewer than ten. The rearrangement joins TRBV5-5 to TRBJ2-2; TRBD1 is a possible D gene (5 bases). Trimming shortened V by 0 bases and J by 4 bases, and 10 bases separated the two germline ends. Germline-derived CDR1 and CDR2 are SGHKS and YYEKEE (reference sequence). The CDR3 is made up of 15 amino acids. Here the CDR3 DNA reads TGTGCCAGCAGCTTGGCTGGGGCGACCACCGGGGAGCTGTTTTTT. It yields the protein CASSLAGATTGELFF.

The CDR3 bases are TGTGCCAGCAGCCCTCGGACTAGCGGGAGCTCCTACAATGAGCAGTTCTTC. Amino acids: CASSPRTSGSSYNEQFF. V usage is TRBV7-7 and J usage is TRBJ2-1; 13 bases are a match to TRBD2. CDR1 and CDR2 (germline): SSHAT, FNYEAQ (reference sequence). The CDR3 extends over 17 amino acids. After removal of 5 bases from V and 0 bases from J, the junction contained 4 bases not matched to a gene.

The chain joins TRBV19 to TRBJ1-2, with a weak D call TRBD1 (6 bases). Germline V gives CDR1 LNHDA, CDR2 SQIVND (reference sequence). The CDR3 contains 13 residues. The V and J ends lost 3 bases and 5 bases respectively, with 10 bases between them. CDR3 sequence: CASSISGDYGYTF. DNA for the CDR3: TGTGCCAGTAGTATTTCAGGGGATTATGGCTACACCTTC.

Only one count was recorded for this clone. J is TRBJ2-5 and V is TRBV4-2; 7 nucleotides align to TRBD2. The CDR3 is 16 amino acids. The V segment lost 3 bases and the J segment 1 base; nucleotides outside the gene matches: 8. CDR1 is LGHNA and CDR2 is YNFKEQ in the germline V gene. CDR3 nucleotides: TGTGCCAGCAGCCAGATGGGAACTAGCGTCCAAGAGACCCAGTACTTC. Its protein product is CASSQMGTSVQETQYF.

V usage is TRBV3-1 (or the pseudogene TRBV3-2) and J usage is TRBJ1-2; D uncertain. The CDR3 runs to 14 residues. The V and J ends lost 4 bases and 4 bases respectively, with 13 bases between them. Germline CDR1 LGHDT, CDR2 YNNKEL (reference sequence). The CDR3 DNA is TGTGCCAGCAGCCGAGTTGTGGGCTCCTATGGCTACACCTTC. As protein: CASSRVVGSYGYTF.

The rearrangement links TRBV5-5 to TRBJ1-4; TRBD1 agrees at 9 bases. The CDR3 totals 14 residues. The germline V gene has CDR1 SGHKS and CDR2 YYEKEE (reference sequence). V lost 4 bases and J lost 5; bases outside the gene matches: 3. CDR3 region: CASSDDRGNEKLFF. In nucleotides, the CDR3 is TGTGCCAGCAGCGATGACAGGGGGAATGAAAAACTGTTTTTT.

This clone was observed a few times. V is TRBV6-5 and J is TRBJ2-1; 7 bases are shared with TRBD1. Per germline, CDR1 MNHEY and CDR2 SVGAGI. The CDR3 length is 14 residues. Trimming removed 7 bases from V and 3 bases from J; junction bases left unmatched: 6. In DNA, the CDR3 is TGTGCCAGCACCACCGGGACAGACTACAATGAGCAGTTCTTC. This gives the protein CASTTGTDYNEQFF.